A selection of T cell receptor beta chains follows, all from one sample in a study of blood T cell repertoires in COVID-19. TCRdb keeps only in-frame clones here, not all; method: immunoSEQ multiplex PCR. The sample has roughly 500,000 clones; 88% are singletons. The sample consisted of PBMCs or T cells enriched from blood (not recorded which). These receptor sequences come from a woman aged 40 to 50 who had recovered from COVID-19. Both conserved end residues are part of each CDR3. Each record gives: V gene, D gene, clone size, J gene, CDR3 DNA, CDR3 protein. D genes are given only for firm matches. The size entry is marked missing in some rows and otherwise reads once, few, many or a size class.

V: TRBV3-1/TRBV3-2; D: TRBD1; size: .; J: TRBJ1-1; DNA: TGTGCCAGCAGCCCCACTCAGGGGGCAGGAACTGAAGCTTTCTTT; CDR3: CASSPTQGAGTEAFF
V: TRBV19; D: .; size: .; J: TRBJ2-7; DNA: TGTGCCAGTAGTACGACTAGTTCAGTACTCTACGAGCAGTACTTC; CDR3: CASSTTSSVLYEQYF
V: TRBV27; D: TRBD1; size: .; J: TRBJ2-2; DNA: TGTGCCAGCACTAGAGACAGGGGGCAGGTCGGGGAGCTGTTTTTT; CDR3: CASTRDRGQVGELFF
V: TRBV19; D: TRBD1; size: .; J: TRBJ1-1; DNA: TGTGCCAGTAGAGATCCGGGACAGGGTATTTTAGCTTTCTTT; CDR3: CASRDPGQGILAFF
V: TRBV24-1; D: .; size: .; J: TRBJ2-1; DNA: TGTGCCACCAGTGATCCGCCCGGTGGAGGGAGCGCCTACAATGAGCAGTTCTTC; CDR3: CATSDPPGGGSAYNEQFF
V: TRBV7-8; D: .; size: once; J: TRBJ1-1; DNA: TGTGCCAGCAGCTTACGCGCGATGAACACTGAAGCTTTCTTT; CDR3: CASSLRAMNTEAFF
V: TRBV12-3/TRBV12-4; D: .; size: .; J: TRBJ2-3; DNA: TGTGCCAGCAGTTATCTGGATACGCAGTATTTT; CDR3: CASSYLDTQYF
V: TRBV4-1; D: .; size: .; J: TRBJ1-3; DNA: TGCGCCAGCAGCCAAGAACCGCGCAACACCATATATTTT; CDR3: CASSQEPRNTIYF
V: TRBV4-1; D: .; size: .; J: TRBJ1-3; DNA: TGCGCCAGCAGCCAAGAAGTCAGGGTTGGAAACACCATATATTTT; CDR3: CASSQEVRVGNTIYF
V: TRBV7-8; D: TRBD2; size: .; J: TRBJ2-3; DNA: TGTGCCAGCAGCCCCGAAGCGGGAGGGTTAGATACGCAGTATTTT; CDR3: CASSPEAGGLDTQYF
V: TRBV11-3; D: .; size: .; J: TRBJ1-1; DNA: TGTGCCAGCAGCTTGGGACAATCGAACACTGAAGCTTTCTTT; CDR3: CASSLGQSNTEAFF
V: TRBV6-2/TRBV6-3; D: .; size: .; J: TRBJ2-1; DNA: TGTGCCAGCAGTTACCCCAGCACAGTTACGAGCTCCTACAATGAGCAGTTCTTC; CDR3: CASSYPSTVTSSYNEQFF
V: TRBV4-3; D: .; size: few; J: TRBJ1-5; DNA: TGCGCCAGCAGCCAAGAACTTCGATCATCTCAGCCCCAGCATTTT; CDR3: CASSQELRSSQPQHF
V: TRBV10-3; D: TRBD1; size: .; J: TRBJ1-1; DNA: TGTGCCACTTCGGGAGGCAGGGGGCGAACTGAAGCTTTCTTT; CDR3: CATSGGRGRTEAFF
V: TRBV18; D: .; size: .; J: TRBJ1-3; DNA: TGTGCCAGCTCACCACCGTCTATTGGAAACACCATATATTTT; CDR3: CASSPPSIGNTIYF
V: TRBV5-1; D: TRBD1; size: .; J: TRBJ2-7; DNA: TGCGCCAGCAGCTTGAGGGGGCTTAGCGACGAGCAGTACTTC; CDR3: CASSLRGLSDEQYF
V: TRBV2; D: .; size: .; J: TRBJ2-7; DNA: TGTGCCAGCAGTGAAGCGGGGGGACTGTTCTACGAGCAGTACTTC; CDR3: CASSEAGGLFYEQYF
V: TRBV30; D: .; size: .; J: TRBJ1-1; DNA: TGTGCCTGGAGAAGAAACAGCCAGAACACTGAAGCTTTCTTT; CDR3: CAWRRNSQNTEAFF
V: TRBV4-3; D: .; size: .; J: TRBJ2-7; DNA: TGCGCCAGCAGCCTACTACTTGGCGGCGGGGAATTC; CDR3: CASSLLLGGGEF
V: TRBV5-1; D: TRBD2; size: .; J: TRBJ2-1; DNA: TGCGCCAGCAGCCCCCCCTTCCGCGGGAGAGGTTATTATGAGCAGTTCTTC; CDR3: CASSPPFRGRGYYEQFF
V: TRBV6-5; D: .; size: .; J: TRBJ2-2; DNA: TGTGCCAGCACTCGGGGAGGCACCGGGGAGCTGTTTTTT; CDR3: CASTRGGTGELFF
V: TRBV25-1; D: TRBD1; size: .; J: TRBJ2-5; DNA: TGTGCCAGCAGTGGCACCGGGACAGGGAGTCAAGAGACCCAGTACTTC; CDR3: CASSGTGTGSQETQYF
V: TRBV4-2; D: TRBD2; size: few; J: TRBJ2-7; DNA: TGTGCCAGCAGCCAAGATCTTCGACTAGCGGGAGGCAGCGAGCAGTACTTC; CDR3: CASSQDLRLAGGSEQYF
V: TRBV7-9; D: .; size: .; J: TRBJ2-1; DNA: TGTGCCAGCAAAAGACAGGGGAGGGACGATGAGCAGTTCTTC; CDR3: CASKRQGRDDEQFF